The 2 T cell receptor beta chains below were found in one sample sequenced in a study of blood T cell repertoires in COVID-19. The data were produced by immunoSEQ multiplex PCR, yet TCRdb's version contains in-frame clones alone and is incomplete. The sample has fewer than 250,000 clones; about 82% are singletons. Sequenced input: peripheral blood. Every receptor here comes from a woman over 75 with COVID-19, enrolled during active disease.

This clone was recorded a few times. The rearrangement links TRBV2 to TRBJ1-2, with TRBD1 identical over 8 bases. Germline loops: CDR1 SNHLY, CDR2 FYNNEI. This CDR3 has 12 residues. The V segment lost 11 bases and the J segment 8 bases; nucleotides outside the gene matches: 10. The DNA of the CDR3 is TGTGCCGGGCAACAGGGGGTCGAGGGCTACACCTTC. It codes for CAGQQGVEGYTF. Looking up the rest from reference TRBV2 and TRBJ1-2 gives the full variable domain: EPEVTQTPSHQVTQMGQEVILRCVPISNHLYFYWYRQILGQKVEFLVSFYNNEISEKSEIFDDQFSVERPDGSNFTLKIRSTKLEDSAMYFCAGQQGVEGYTFGSGTRLTVV.

The rearrangement joins TRBV28 to TRBJ2-1, with 7 bases that match TRBD1. Germline V gives CDR1 MDHEN, CDR2 SYDVKM. V shed 2 bases, J shed 3 bases, and the junction held 1 base outside the gene matches. CDR3 length: 14 residues. In nucleotides, the CDR3 is TGTGCCAGCAGTTTAACAGGGGTCTACAATGAGCAGTTCTTC. This codes for CASSLTGVYNEQFF.